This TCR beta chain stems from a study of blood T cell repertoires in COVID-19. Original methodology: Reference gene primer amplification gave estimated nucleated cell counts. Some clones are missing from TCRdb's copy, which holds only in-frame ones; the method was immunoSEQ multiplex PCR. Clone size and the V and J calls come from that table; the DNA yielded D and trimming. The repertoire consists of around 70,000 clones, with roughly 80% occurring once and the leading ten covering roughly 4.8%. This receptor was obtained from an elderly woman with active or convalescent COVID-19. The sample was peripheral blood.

As DNA, the CDR3 is TGTGCCAGCAGCCCGGGACAGGCCTCCTACAATGAGCAGTTCTTC. Encoded protein: CASSPGQASYNEQFF. The chain has TRBV7-6 and TRBJ2-1; 8 bases line up with TRBD1. Trimming at V came to 5 bases and at J to 0 bases, leaving 3 bases not matched to a gene. The CDR3 is 15 residues long. Looked up from germline, CDR1 is SGHVS and CDR2 is FNYEAQ.